This TCR beta chain was found in a study of T cell repertoires in cytomegalovirus infection. CDR1 and CDR2 from the germline V gene are MNHNY and SVGAGI (reference sequence). With V trimmed by 7 bases and J by 3 bases, 14 bases remained unmatched. The CDR3 runs 16 residues. TCRdb re-analysed the reads in MiXCR, keeping a single row per CDR3 protein. The sample comprises fewer than 700,000 distinct CDR3 sequences, roughly a quarter of which are singletons, and under 8.5% rests with the top ten. The chain combines TRBV6-6 with TRBJ2-7; TRBD1 aligns across 8 bases. The sequence was obtained from a human donor in good health (CMV status not recorded). Some clones in this sample may be carry-over from other donors' samples. Sequencing was performed on CD8+ T cells from PBMCs. The CDR3 loop reads CASIESMGTGYYEQYF. DNA of the CDR3: TGTGCCAGCATCGAGTCAATGGGGACAGGATACTACGAGCAGTACTTC.